This is a list of T cell receptor beta chains from one sample in a study of blood T cell repertoires in COVID-19. Clones were read by immunoSEQ multiplex PCR, and TCRdb kept only the in-frame ones, dropping some. The table lists roughly 70,000 clones, 87% of them singletons. The sample comprised peripheral blood. The receptors derive from a man aged 50 to 59 with active COVID-19. Each CDR3 is given with its conserved first and last residue. A D gene is named only where the DNA matches it firmly. The size entry is marked missing in some rows and otherwise reads once, few, many or a size class.

>TRBJ2-3|17|TRBD2|TRBV2|-
CASSEAGSGRRGDTQYF
TGTGCCAGCAGTGAAGCAGGTAGCGGGAGGAGGGGAGATACGCAGTATTTT
>TRBJ2-3|16|TRBD2|TRBV4-3|-
CASSQTGTSGSDTQYF
TGCGCCAGCAGCCAAACCGGGACTAGCGGGAGTGATACGCAGTATTTT
>TRBJ2-1|15|TRBD2|TRBV27|-
CASSLSSGMVNEQFF
TGTGCCAGCAGTTTGTCTAGCGGGATGGTAAATGAGCAGTTCTTC
>TRBJ1-1|12|TRBD1|TRBV7-2|few
CASSLWQGAAFF
TGTGCCAGCAGCTTATGGCAGGGGGCGGCTTTCTTT
>TRBJ1-1|14|-|TRBV18|once
CASSPSQGRTEAFF
TGTGCCAGCTCACCAAGCCAGGGAAGGACTGAAGCTTTCTTT
>TRBJ2-7|11|-|TRBV20-1|-
CSARDGGARYF
TGCAGTGCTAGAGATGGAGGGGCGAGGTACTTC
>TRBJ2-2|14|-|TRBV3-1/TRBV3-2|few
CASGLSAVTGELFF
TGTGCCAGCGGTCTTAGCGCCGTCACCGGGGAGCTGTTTTTT
>TRBJ2-1|13|-|TRBV20-1|-
CSASAPRVNEQFF
TGCAGTGCTAGTGCCCCCAGGGTCAATGAGCAGTTCTTC
>TRBJ1-2|15|TRBD1|TRBV6-2/TRBV6-3|-
CASSQTRTGGSGYTF
TGTGCCAGCAGCCAGACCCGGACAGGGGGGTCCGGCTACACCTTC
>TRBJ2-7|15|TRBD2|TRBV19|once
CASSPRMGLAYEQYF
TGTGCCAGTAGTCCGAGAATGGGACTAGCCTACGAGCAGTACTTC
>TRBJ1-5|14|TRBD1|TRBV6-2/TRBV6-3|once
CASSPTGGNQPQHF
TGTGCCAGCAGTCCGACAGGGGGCAATCAGCCCCAGCATTTT
>TRBJ2-3|13|-|TRBV12-3/TRBV12-4|-
CASSLRRSDTQYF
TGTGCCAGCAGTCTCCGCAGGTCAGATACGCAGTATTTT
>TRBJ2-1|19|TRBD2|TRBV6-4|-
CASSDGASGTCFGYNEQFF
TGTGCCAGCAGTGACGGAGCTAGCGGGACCTGTTTTGGCTACAATGAGCAGTTCTTC
>TRBJ2-1|17|TRBD2|TRBV28|once
CASSFNVRRELYNEQFF
TGTGCCAGCAGTTTTAATGTAAGGCGGGAGCTTTACAATGAGCAGTTCTTC
>TRBJ2-1|14|-|TRBV11-2|-
CASSLGGTTNEQFF
TGTGCCAGCAGCCTCGGCGGGACCACCAATGAGCAGTTCTTC
>TRBJ2-2|14|TRBD2|TRBV30|-
CAWISSGNTGELFF
TGTGCCTGGATCTCTAGCGGTAACACCGGGGAGCTGTTTTTT
>TRBJ2-4|13|-|TRBV28|-
CASSLSAKNIQYF
TGTGCCAGCAGTTTGAGTGCCAAAAACATTCAGTACTTC
>TRBJ2-3|13|-|TRBV10-3|-
CAIGGRATDTQYF
TGTGCCATCGGCGGGCGGGCCACAGATACGCAGTATTTT
>TRBJ2-1|13|-|TRBV5-1|-
CASSARTANEQFF
TGCGCCAGCAGCGCGCGGACAGCCAATGAGCAGTTCTTC
>TRBJ1-5|14|-|TRBV10-2|-
CASRGQGLSQPQHF
TGCGCCAGCAGGGGGCAAGGGTTAAGTCAGCCCCAGCATTTT
>TRBJ1-1|14|TRBD1|TRBV30|-
CAWSDRGLNTEAFF
TGTGCCTGGAGTGACAGGGGACTCAACACTGAAGCTTTCTTT
>TRBJ1-5|14|-|TRBV5-1|-
CASRPDTMNQPQHF
TGCGCCAGCAGACCGGACACAATGAATCAGCCCCAGCATTTT
>TRBJ1-5|14|-|TRBV28|-
CASRTGSSGQPQHF
TGTGCCAGCAGGACCGGGAGTTCGGGTCAGCCCCAGCATTTT
>TRBJ2-2|13|-|TRBV4-2|once
CASSQALAGELFF
TGTGCCAGCAGCCAAGCCCTAGCCGGGGAGCTGTTTTTT
>TRBJ2-3|14|-|TRBV5-6|-
CASSLGSGADTQYF
TGTGCCAGCAGCTTGGGTAGCGGCGCAGATACGCAGTATTTT
>TRBJ2-2|15|TRBD2|TRBV2|-
CASSGGYSNTGELFF
TGTGCCAGCTCGGGAGGGTACTCGAACACCGGGGAGCTGTTTTTT
>TRBJ2-5|16|-|TRBV6-2/TRBV6-3|once
CASSYVPGWVQETQYF
TGTGCCAGCAGTTACGTCCCGGGATGGGTCCAAGAGACCCAGTACTTC
>TRBJ2-7|14|-|TRBV6-6|-
CASSPKSHPYEQYF
TGTGCCAGCAGCCCGAAATCACACCCCTACGAGCAGTACTTC
>TRBJ2-7|14|-|TRBV6-6|-
CASSAGQVLYEQYF
TGTGCCAGCAGTGCCGGACAAGTTCTCTACGAGCAGTACTTC
>TRBJ2-3|14|-|TRBV9|-
CASSERGTTDTQYF
TGTGCCAGCAGCGAACGAGGTACCACAGATACGCAGTATTTT
>TRBJ1-2|18|-|TRBV3-1/TRBV3-2|-
CASSRGRGRVFRDYGYTF
TGTGCCAGCAGCCGGGGCAGGGGACGGGTATTCCGGGACTATGGCTACACCTTC
>TRBJ2-1|16|TRBD2|TRBV3-1/TRBV3-2|few
CASSPETSGMAFEQFF
TGTGCCAGCAGCCCTGAGACTAGCGGGATGGCGTTTGAGCAGTTCTTC
>TRBJ2-1|13|-|TRBV5-1|-
CASSLQGYNEQFF
TGCGCCAGCAGCTTACAGGGTTACAATGAGCAGTTCTTC
>TRBJ2-1|18|TRBD2|TRBV7-7|-
CASSLVHKGLAGANEQFF
TGTGCTAGCAGCTTAGTCCACAAAGGACTAGCGGGAGCGAATGAGCAGTTCTTC
>TRBJ2-7|15|-|TRBV28|-
CASSITGKARYEQYF
TGTGCCAGCAGCATTACAGGGAAAGCCAGGTACGAGCAGTACTTC
>TRBJ2-1|17|-|TRBV3-1/TRBV3-2|-
CASSQDLRLRDGNEQFF
TGTGCCAGCAGCCAAGATCTAAGGTTGCGGGACGGCAATGAGCAGTTCTTC
>TRBJ1-2|15|TRBD1|TRBV28|-
CASSPAGQGVHGYTF
TGTGCCAGCAGTCCTGCCGGACAGGGTGTTCATGGCTACACCTTC
>TRBJ2-1|15|TRBD1|TRBV9|-
CASSVEQGAYNEQFF
TGTGCCAGCAGCGTAGAACAGGGGGCCTACAATGAGCAGTTCTTC
>TRBJ2-1|14|-|TRBV19|once
CASSILSGYNEQFF
TGTGCCAGTAGTATCCTTAGCGGCTACAATGAGCAGTTCTTC
>TRBJ1-1|13|-|TRBV4-3|-
CASSQEEGFEAFF
TGCGCCAGCAGCCAAGAAGAGGGATTTGAAGCTTTCTTT
>TRBJ1-1|12|-|TRBV29-1|-
CSVEEQGTEAFF
TGCAGCGTTGAAGAACAGGGCACTGAAGCTTTCTTT
>TRBJ1-5|13|TRBD1|TRBV11-2|-
CASSLGRGRPQHF
TGTGCCAGCAGCTTAGGCAGGGGGCGGCCCCAGCATTTT
>TRBJ2-7|16|TRBD2|TRBV28|-
CASSPTGLAGSYEQYF
TGTGCCAGCAGTCCCACGGGGCTAGCGGGCTCCTACGAGCAGTACTTC
>TRBJ1-3|13|-|TRBV19|-
CASRKDRRDTIYF
TGTGCCAGTAGAAAGGACAGACGGGACACCATATATTTT
>TRBJ2-7|16|TRBD2|TRBV6-1|few
CASSVTSGISSYEQYF
TGTGCCAGCAGTGTGACTAGCGGGATTTCCTCCTACGAGCAGTACTTC
>TRBJ2-3|16|TRBD1|TRBV18|-
CASSNRGPASTDTQYF
TGTGCCAGCTCAAACAGGGGCCCAGCTAGCACAGATACGCAGTATTTT
>TRBJ1-2|14|TRBD1|TRBV9|-
CASSSRDRGEGYTF
TGTGCCAGCAGCTCACGGGACAGGGGCGAGGGCTACACCTTC
>TRBJ2-1|16|-|TRBV5-4|-
CASSRTGTPSYNEQFF
TGTGCCAGCAGCCGAACCGGGACTCCCTCCTACAATGAGCAGTTCTTC
>TRBJ1-2|14|-|TRBV28|-
CASSFPDGIYGYTF
TGTGCCAGCAGTTTTCCCGACGGGATCTATGGCTACACCTTC
>TRBJ2-6|16|-|TRBV19|-
CASSIRAGSGANVLTF
TGTGCCAGTAGTATCCGGGCGGGTTCTGGGGCCAACGTCCTGACTTTC